The entry below describes one TCR beta chain. The antigen is unknown. The record originates from a study of chemoradiotherapy in HPV16-positive cancers. Findings of the study overall: The functional HPV-specific definition rests on just two HPV16-positive patients.

V was pared by 2 bases and J by 8 bases, with 9 bases of the junction left unmatched. This CDR3 has 15 amino acids. Per germline, CDR1 SNHLY and CDR2 FYNNEI. Libraries were prepared by immunoSEQ multiplex PCR; TCRdb keeps only in-frame clonotypes and omits some of them. The sample yields approximately 11,000 clones, more than 75% seen once. This clonotype was obtained from a human donor with HPV-associated anogenital cancer. V is TRBV2 and J is TRBJ1-2, with 9 bases that match TRBD1. Here the sequenced sample was blood, taken from a patient who underwent chemoradiotherapy. The CDR3 reads CASSELAWTGAGYTF. CDR3 sequence (DNA): TGTGCCAGCAGTGAATTGGCCTGGACAGGGGCGGGCTACACCTTC.